Listed here is a single TCR beta chain. At least ten counts were recorded for this clonotype. There is no known antigen for this receptor. The input lacks base qualities; no much larger clone sits a single base away. Interpreted using the paper, the time point label stands for: newly diagnosed GD, antithyroid drugs for less than 3 months. RNA was extracted from PBMCs in TRIzol for both TCR sequencing and RNA sequencing. The diagnosis of Graves' disease followed American Thyroid Association guidelines. The patients came from an endocrinology department in Xi'an, China. Each patient gave approximately 9 milliliters of peripheral blood, collected in an EDTA anticoagulant tube. Ficoll Paque Plus density gradient separation was used to isolate PBMCs, and no further T cell sorting was performed. An Agilent 2100 Bioanalyzer and agarose gel were used to assess RNA quality, and a NanoDrop 2000 was used to measure RNA concentration.

The CDR3 covers 16 residues, taking in both the cysteine and the phenylalanine. Only the CDR3 region is kept as DNA, spanning 48 bases read in frame from base 1. V has 1 base trimmed and J has 3 bases trimmed; junction bases matching no gene number 8. The CDR1 and CDR2 encoded by the germline V gene (reference sequence) are SEHNR and FQNEAQ. The data were taken from a study of regulatory T cells in long-lasting Graves disease (TCRdb year 2021). Concerning the study at large: Antithyroid drugs had been taken for less than 3 months by newly diagnosed Graves' disease patients. A total of about 35 samples underwent TCR sequencing: about 13 from persistent and roughly 20 from newly diagnosed Graves' disease patients. The study was conducted in China and was registered as a clinical trial. Persistent Graves' disease patients were compared with newly diagnosed Graves' disease patients by peripheral blood TCR sequencing and RNA sequencing.

General study outcomes and caveats: The authors acknowledged the small sample size as a limitation that may reduce accuracy. Preferential use of TRBV28, TRBJ1-2 and TRBJ2-5 was observed in persistent disease, whereas TRBV20-1 and TRBJ2-1 were favored in newly diagnosed disease. Sequencing and analysis were restricted to the TCR beta chain. Compared with newly diagnosed patients, persistent Graves' disease patients had lower TCR Shannon entropy and fewer highly expanded clones, which suggests clonal expansion. Peripheral blood alone was examined, since thyroid tissue, which constituted the primary lesion, could not be accessed. A larger number of public clonotypes was shared among persistent patients (about 2,700) than among newly diagnosed patients (approximately 930).

The library was built by means of multiplex PCR. TCRdb names Illumina HiSeq 4000 as the instrument used. To build TCR beta libraries, CDR3 regions were amplified by Arm-PCR using iRepertoire HTBI primers. Gel purification was performed on PCR products prior to sequencing. The study's processing was this. Across samples, 60 to 80 TRBV and 14 TRBJ segments were identified and used for gene usage analysis of CDR3 amino acid clonotypes. COPE and FqMerger were used to merge the filtered high-quality paired reads into contigs. BLAST was used to align contigs to IMGT TRBV, TRBD and TRBJ reference genes, and CDR3 was defined according to IMGT. Any clonotype with a frequency above 0.1% was counted as a highly expanded clone. Shannon entropy served as the measure of repertoire diversity, while the Gini coefficient captured V-J evenness. A clonotype was considered public if more than one individual shared it. TCRdb's own reprocessing of the public reads used fastp at Q25 and MiXCR and kept productive beta chains. Rows are combined by CDR3 protein, so each entry shows the most common genes and DNA. The V and J calls and clone size are TCRdb's, not the authors'. This sample holds about 380,000 distinct CDR3 sequences; around 15% were observed only once. About 20% of the sample lies in the top ten.

The source of this sequence is a female donor with Graves disease. Sequences were derived from peripheral blood mononuclear cells (PBMCs), sampled at new diagnosis, from a patient treated with antithyroid drugs. The rearranged segments are TRBV7-9 and TRBJ1-2, with TRBD1 matching 7 junction bases. The bases read TGTGCCAGCAGCTTAGTGGGACAGCCGCTTCACTATGGCTACACCTTC. Translated, this gives CASSLVGQPLHYGYTF.